The 26 T cell receptor beta chains given below trace back to one sample, sequenced in a study of beta chain features in type 1 diabetes (dated by TCRdb to between 2018 and 2020). Preparation of the library involved the immunoSEQ multiplex PCR assay. The entire amount of isolated RNA was reverse transcribed using the High Capacity cDNA Reverse Transcription Kit, so the sequenced TCRB transcripts were expressed ones. Entries here come from immuneACCESS through TCRdb and include only in-frame sequences with V and J called. Some clones fail to appear in such tables; in the studies checked, an unresolved V gene covers under half of the shortfall, and the cause of the remainder is unknown. For this sample there are about 340,000 clones; roughly 13% appear just once. Roughly 0.015% of the sample belongs to the ten largest clones. These TCRs' antigens remain unknown. Study-wide conclusions, independent of this receptor: Type 1 diabetes patients showed a moderate but significant shortening of TCRB CDR3 length in all four CD4+ subsets.

Sequenced sample: naive CD4+ T cells from blood. The cell subset or site label corresponds to: true naive CD4+ T cells. The receptors come from a woman aged 18-29 years with type 1 diabetes.

The J gene is TRBJ2-2, the V gene TRBV7-9; D is possibly TRBD1 (5 bases). V lost 0 bases to trimming and J lost 6 bases, with 17 bases between them. This CDR3 is 17 amino acids long. Germline V gene lookup returns CDR1 SEHNR and CDR2 FQNEAQ (reference sequence). The CDR3 DNA reads as TGTGCCAGCAGCTTAGCGTCTGCCCAGGGTTGGCCCGGGGAGCTGTTTTTT. Encoded protein: CASSLASAQGWPGELFF.

This clone was detected a few times. The chain has TRBV7-2 and TRBJ2-7, with D perhaps matching TRBD2 (6 bases). The germline V gene encodes CDR1 SGHTA and CDR2 FQGNSA. This CDR3 spans 15 amino acids. Trimming took 3 bases from V and 2 from J, leaving 14 bases between them. CDR3 in amino acids: CASSFSSGLAYEQYV. The CDR3, as DNA: TGTGCCAGCAGCTTTTCGAGCGGGCTGGCCTACGAGCAGTACGTC.

This chain links TRBV9 with TRBJ2-3; tentatively, D is TRBD1 (5 bases). Germline V gene sequence: CDR1 SGDLS, CDR2 YYNGEE. CDR3 length: 15 amino acids. The V end lost 3 bases, the J end lost 0 bases, and 11 bases lay between the germline ends. The chain's CDR3 is CASSGGQLSTDTQYF. CDR3 sequence (DNA): TGTGCCAGCAGCGGAGGACAACTTAGCACAGATACGCAGTATTTT.

V is TRBV6-1 and J is TRBJ2-3, with 7 bases lining up with TRBD2. Germline V gene sequence: CDR1 MNHNS, CDR2 SASEGT. The junction had 9 bases not matched to a gene; V was cut back by 6 bases and J by 3 bases. The CDR3 sequence is 15 residues long. CDR3 coding DNA: TGTGCCAGCAGGGCCACAACTAGCGAGACAGATACGCAGTATTTT. Its protein is CASRATTSETDTQYF.

V gene TRBV28 combines with J gene TRBJ2-5; D possibly corresponds to TRBD2 (5 bases). Germline V gene data show CDR1 as MDHEN and CDR2 as SYDVKM. The length of the CDR3 is 14 residues. The V end lost 5 bases, the J end lost 7 bases, and 17 bases lay between the germline ends. The CDR3 is CASSTSRARGTQYF. The DNA of the CDR3 is TGTGCCAGCAGTACCTCGAGGGCCCGGGGGACCCAGTACTTC.

This clone was counted between two and nine times. J is TRBJ2-1 and V is TRBV7-9, with TRBD2 matching over 7 bases. CDR1 and CDR2 from the germline V gene are SEHNR and FQNEAQ (reference sequence). V lost 2 bases, J lost 0 bases, and 7 bases stayed unmatched. This CDR3 has 17 amino acids. The CDR3 region has the DNA TGTGCCAGCAGCTTACGCCCAGGCGGGAGCTCCTACAATGAGCAGTTCTTC. Protein product: CASSLRPGGSSYNEQFF.

The sample holds a few counts of this clone. The chain joins TRBV11-2 to TRBJ1-1, with 7 positions matching TRBD1. Germline CDR1 and CDR2: SGHAT and FQNNGV. V trimming: 0 bases; J trimming: 0 bases; junction bases outside the gene matches: 7. The CDR3 has 17 residues. The CDR3 sequence is CASSLDFSDRVNTEAFF. DNA for the CDR3: TGTGCCAGCAGCTTAGACTTCTCCGACAGGGTGAACACTGAAGCTTTCTTT.

The chain employs TRBV28 and TRBJ2-5; TRBD1 matches at 8 bases. This CDR3 has 16 residues. V shed 4 bases, J shed 5 bases, and the junction held 12 bases outside the gene matches. Germline loops: CDR1 MDHEN, CDR2 SYDVKM. The CDR3 is CASSSYGGQGLETQYF. CDR3 bases: TGTGCCAGCAGTTCCTACGGAGGACAGGGTTTGGAGACCCAGTACTTC.

This clone occurred a few times. V and J are TRBV2 and TRBJ2-7; D is ambiguous. This CDR3 has 13 amino acids. V lost 7 bases, J lost 2 bases, and 12 bases lay in between. The germline gives CDR1 SNHLY, CDR2 FYNNEI. The CDR3 DNA follows: TGTGCCAGCAACGGGTTCCGGGCCTACGAGCAGTACTTC. This gives the protein CASNGFRAYEQYF.

This clone was found a few times. The chain is built from TRBV5-1 and TRBJ1-2; a weak D match, TRBD1 (6 bases). CDR3 length equals 15 residues. V was shortened by 0 bases and J by 3 bases, with 12 bases between the two germline ends. CDR1 and CDR2 (germline): SGHRS, YFSETQ. The CDR3 DNA is TGCGCCAGCAGCTTGGCCTGGGGGGGCGACTATGGCTACACCTTC. It codes for CASSLAWGGDYGYTF.

The rearrangement uses TRBV10-2 and TRBJ2-5; the match to TRBD2 covers 12 bases. V lost 7 bases and J lost 3; bases outside the gene matches: 3. This CDR3 is 14 amino acids long. Germline assignment: CDR1 WSHSY and CDR2 SAAADI. The DNA of the CDR3 is TGCGCCAGCAACAGACTAGCGGGAGAAGAGACCCAGTACTTC. Translating gives CASNRLAGEETQYF.

This clone was seen a handful of times. V is TRBV5-4 and J is TRBJ2-5; 7 nucleotides agree with TRBD1. The germline gives CDR1 SGHNT, CDR2 YYREEE (reference sequence). Trimming cost V 4 bases and J 0 bases; bases outside gene matches: 6. The CDR3 spans 15 residues. CDR3 bases: TGTGCCAGCAGCCTTGGACAGGCCAACCAAGAGACCCAGTACTTC. This sequence encodes CASSLGQANQETQYF.

V gene TRBV21-1 combines with J gene TRBJ2-2; TRBD1, the table's D call, was not compared with the DNA. TRBV21-1 is a documented pseudogene. The CDR3 contains 16 residues. CDR3 sequence: CASSLRDKANTGELFF. Written as DNA, the CDR3 is TGTGCCAGCAGCCTCCGGGACAAGGCGAACACCGGGGAGCTGTTTTTT.

The chain carries TRBV2 and TRBJ2-7, with a possible D match to TRBD2 (6 bases). Germline V gene sequence: CDR1 SNHLY, CDR2 FYNNEI. V dropped 7 bases and J dropped 3 bases, with 13 bases sitting between them. The CDR3 has 13 amino acids. CDR3 bases: TGTGCCAGCACGCTCGGCGGGGTCTACGAGCAGTACTTC. Its protein is CASTLGGVYEQYF.

The chain employs TRBV9 and TRBJ2-3; 9 bases map to TRBD2. V lost 2 bases, J lost 4 bases, and 2 bases stayed unmatched. The V gene's germline CDR1 is SGDLS and CDR2 YYNGEE. The CDR3 has 14 residues. The CDR3 DNA follows: TGTGCCAGCAGCGTGTTAGCGGGAGCAGATACGCAGTATTTT. Translated, it gives CASSVLAGADTQYF.

The rearrangement joins TRBV7-9 to TRBJ1-2; 8 bases agree with TRBD1. The CDR3 is 13 amino acids. After removal of 10 bases from V and 7 bases from J, the junction contained 11 bases not matched to a gene. Germline V gene lookup returns CDR1 SEHNR and CDR2 FQNEAQ (reference sequence). The CDR3 region has the DNA TGTGCCATCCAGACGTCGGACAGGGTTGGCTACACCTTC. Protein sequence: CAIQTSDRVGYTF.

The sample holds a few counts of this clone. J is TRBJ2-3 and V is TRBV30; possible D gene TRBD2, 6 bases. CDR1 is GTSNPN, CDR2 SVGIG, per germline (reference sequence). The CDR3 loop spans 16 amino acids. V lost 2 bases and J 1 base, leaving 16 bases between the germline ends. The CDR3 sequence: CAWSLGIGGGTDTQYF. DNA for the CDR3: TGTGCCTGGAGTCTGGGCATAGGCGGGGGCACAGATACGCAGTATTTT.

The rearrangement uses TRBV6-1 and TRBJ1-2; TRBD1 aligns across 7 bases. This CDR3 has 13 amino acids. The V and J ends lost 6 bases and 1 base, in that order; junction bases with no gene match: 2. In germline, CDR1 is MNHNS, CDR2 SASEGT. CDR3 in amino acids: CASSRDSNYGYTF. CDR3 DNA sequence: TGTGCCAGCAGCCGGGACAGTAACTATGGCTACACCTTC.

V is TRBV7-3 and J is TRBJ2-1; the match to TRBD2 covers 8 bases. After removal of 3 bases from V and 6 bases from J, the junction contained 7 bases not matched to a gene. CDR3 length: 15 amino acids. In germline, CDR1 is SGHTA, CDR2 FQGTGA. The CDR3 reads CASSFDGRALNEQFF. CDR3 sequence (DNA): TGTGCCAGCAGCTTCGACGGGAGGGCCCTCAATGAGCAGTTCTTC.

In its sample, this clone was seen a few times. V is TRBV15 and J is TRBJ2-1, with D possibly being TRBD1 (5 bases). V was shortened by 3 bases and J by 0 bases, with 15 bases between the two germline ends. The CDR3 consists of 17 residues. The germline V gene has CDR1 LNHNV and CDR2 YYDKDF (reference sequence). The CDR3 region is CATSRAQGQSSYNEQFF. CDR3 in DNA: TGTGCCACCAGCAGGGCGCAGGGCCAAAGCTCCTACAATGAGCAGTTCTTC.

The sample holds a few counts of this clone. The V call is TRBV27, the J call TRBJ1-1, with 8 nucleotides matching TRBD1. The length of the CDR3 is 16 residues. V shed 2 bases, J shed 1 base, and the junction held 6 bases outside the gene matches. Germline lookup yields CDR1 MNHEY and CDR2 SMNVEV (reference sequence). As DNA, the CDR3 is TGTGCCAGCAGTTTAAGGGGACAGGTGTCGAACACTGAAGCTTTCTTT. Its translation is CASSLRGQVSNTEAFF.

This chain connects TRBV28 to TRBJ2-7; TRBD2 is a possible D gene (5 bases). Trimming cost V 4 bases and J 3 bases, with 22 bases left between them. The CDR3 extends over 17 amino acids. CDR1 MDHEN and CDR2 SYDVKM come from the germline V gene. In nucleotides, the CDR3 is TGTGCCAGCAGTTCCCACAGCCGACTAATTCTGTTCTACGAGCAGTACTTC. Protein product: CASSSHSRLILFYEQYF.

The sample holds a few counts of this clone. The chain carries TRBV18 and TRBJ1-4, with D possibly TRBD1 on 6 matching bases. Germline V gives CDR1 KGHSH, CDR2 LQKENI. The CDR3 length is 14 residues. V was shortened by 2 bases and J by 12 bases, with 16 bases between the two germline ends. The CDR3 loop is CASSPSEQGRELFF. For the CDR3, the DNA is TGTGCCAGCTCACCATCGGAACAGGGACGCGAACTGTTTTTT.

The chain is built from TRBV7-2 and TRBJ1-2; D is undetermined. In germline, CDR1 is SGHTA, CDR2 FQGNSA. This CDR3 is built from 14 residues. V lost 2 bases, J lost 0 bases, and 7 bases lay in between. The CDR3 reads CASSLSTTNYGYTF. DNA for the CDR3: TGTGCCAGCAGCTTATCTACTACTAACTATGGCTACACCTTC.

The chain employs TRBV5-1 and TRBJ2-3; 14 nucleotides agree with TRBD2. V lost 4 bases and J lost 6; bases outside the gene matches: 7. Germline values: CDR1 SGHRS, CDR2 YFSETQ. The CDR3 spans 16 residues. Here the CDR3 reads CASSQGTSGRGDTQYF. The CDR3, as DNA: TGCGCCAGCAGCCAAGGGACTAGCGGGAGAGGGGATACGCAGTATTTT.

The chain carries TRBV7-2 and TRBJ2-4, with D perhaps TRBD1 (6 bases). CDR3 length: 14 residues. The V gene lost 2 bases and the J gene lost 7 bases, with 12 bases spanning the gap. The germline V gene has CDR1 SGHTA and CDR2 FQGNSA. The CDR3 sequence is CASSLQPQGNIQYF. CDR3 nucleotide sequence: TGTGCCAGCAGCTTACAGCCGCAGGGGAACATTCAGTACTTC.